This record concerns one TCR beta chain sequence. The CDR3 sequence is 13 residues long. The V gene lost 7 bases and the J gene lost 0 bases, with 6 bases spanning the gap. This record belongs to a study of CD8+CD57+ T cells in acquired aplastic anemia. The study profiled TCR beta VDJ and CDR3 using genomic DNA as template. Using its own MiXCR run on the reads, TCRdb lists one record per CDR3 protein. The sample consists of some 290,000 distinct CDR3 sequences, 55% to 65% of them appearing once. The V call is TRBV12-3 or TRBV12-4, the J call TRBJ2-2; D remains unclear. The sequence derives from a human donor with severe aplastic anemia or a healthy control (not recorded which). The sequenced material came from sorted CD4+, CD8+, or CD8+CD57+ T cells (not recorded which) from PBMCs. The CDR3 coding sequence is TGTGCCAGCATCGTCGCGAACACCGGGGAGCTGTTTTTT. This translates into CASIVANTGELFF.